A single sample is the source of the 9 T cell receptor beta chains below, sequenced in a study of blood T cell repertoires in COVID-19. Clones were read by immunoSEQ multiplex PCR, and TCRdb kept only the in-frame ones, dropping some. The sample contains roughly 240,000 clones, around 90% of which appear only once. Material: PBMCs or T cells enriched from blood (not recorded which). These TCRs come from a woman younger than 45 with acute COVID-19.

This clone was detected ten times or more. This chain connects TRBV6-5 to TRBJ1-2; 7 nucleotides align to TRBD1. Germline CDR1 is MNHEY and CDR2 is SVGAGI. With 6 bases clipped from V and 2 bases from J, the junction kept 9 bases outside the gene matches. CDR3 length: 15 residues. Here the CDR3 reads CASRTDRAGNYGYTF. Written as DNA, the CDR3 is TGTGCCAGCAGAACAGACAGGGCCGGGAACTATGGCTACACCTTC.

The J gene is TRBJ2-2, the V gene TRBV5-4; 8 bases are a match to TRBD2. The trim removed 3 bases at V and 8 bases at J, leaving 9 bases unmatched. The CDR3 has 15 amino acids. Germline CDR1 reads SGHNT; CDR2 reads YYREEE (reference sequence). CDR3 DNA: TGTGCCAGCAGCTATCGGACCGGGGGGGCGGGGGAGCTGTTTTTT. This gives the protein CASSYRTGGAGELFF.

This clone has only one observation. The J gene is TRBJ2-6, the V gene TRBV7-8; D not resolved. Trimming took 1 base from V and 0 from J, leaving 7 bases between them. Germline CDR1 and CDR2: SGHVS and FQNEAQ. This CDR3 has 16 residues. The CDR3 sequence: CASSLVTGSGANVLTF. CDR3 DNA: TGTGCCAGCAGCTTAGTCACGGGCTCTGGGGCCAACGTCCTGACTTTC.

J is TRBJ2-7 and V is TRBV6-2 or TRBV6-3; D gene uncertain. The CDR3 has 14 residues. Trimming stripped 6 bases from V and 0 bases from J, with 12 bases between. CDR1 and CDR2 (germline): MNHEY, SVGEGT. The CDR3 DNA reads as TGTGCCAGCAGCCGAGCGTCTATCTCCTACGAGCAGTACTTC. Amino acids: CASSRASISYEQYF.

V is TRBV11-2 and J is TRBJ1-1; 7 nucleotides line up with TRBD1. Trimming took 4 bases from V and 6 from J; bases not matched to a gene: 5. CDR3 length equals 13 residues. Germline CDR1 and CDR2: SGHAT and FQNNGV. CDR3 in amino acids: CASSWAGTAEAFF. The DNA for the CDR3 is TGTGCCAGCAGCTGGGCCGGGACAGCTGAAGCTTTCTTT.

The chain uses TRBV5-1 and TRBJ2-3; possibly TRBD1 for D (6 bases). Germline values: CDR1 SGHRS, CDR2 YFSETQ. This CDR3 has 14 residues. V was shortened by 1 base and J by 5 bases, with 11 bases between the two germline ends. The CDR3 spells CASSLYREGDTQYF. The CDR3, as DNA: TGCGCCAGCAGCTTGTACAGGGAAGGAGATACGCAGTATTTT. Complete variable domain (other parts from reference TRBV5-1 and TRBJ2-3): KAGVTQTPRYLIKTRGQQVTLSCSPISGHRSVSWYQQTPGQGLQFLFEYFSETQRNKGNFPGRFSGRQFSNSRSEMNVSTLELGDSALYLCASSLYREGDTQYFGPGTRLTVL.

J is TRBJ2-5 and V is TRBV18; 7 bases match TRBD2. The CDR3 is made up of 14 amino acids. CDR1 and CDR2 from the germline V gene are KGHSH and LQKENI. V shed 1 base and J 2 bases; nucleotides not matched to a gene: 1. Written as DNA, the CDR3 is TGTGCCAGCTCACCACTGGGACTACAAGAGACCCAGTACTTC. Protein sequence: CASSPLGLQETQYF. Using reference TRBV18 and TRBJ2-5 for the parts outside the CDR3, the full variable domain is NAGVMQNPRHLVRRRGQEARLRCSPMKGHSHVYWYRQLPEEGLKFMVYLQKENIIDESGMPKERFSAEFPKEGPSILRIQQVVRGDSAAYFCASSPLGLQETQYFGPGTRLLVL.

The chain recombines TRBV4-3 with TRBJ2-1; 8 bases line up with TRBD1. The junction had 4 bases not matched to a gene; V was cut back by 2 bases and J by 4 bases. CDR3 length: 15 amino acids. Looked up from germline, CDR1 is LGHNA and CDR2 is YSLEER. The CDR3 region has the DNA TGCGCCAGCAGCCAAAGGACAGGGACTTACAATGAGCAGTTCTTC. It specifies CASSQRTGTYNEQFF.

The genes are TRBV7-2 and TRBJ2-5; TRBD1 agrees at 7 bases. The CDR3 is 15 amino acids. V was clipped by 0 bases and J by 0 bases; unmatched bases: 1. CDR1 and CDR2 (germline): SGHTA, FQGNSA. CDR3 amino acids: CASSLAGTDQETQYF. DNA for the CDR3: TGTGCCAGCAGCTTAGCCGGGACAGACCAAGAGACCCAGTACTTC.